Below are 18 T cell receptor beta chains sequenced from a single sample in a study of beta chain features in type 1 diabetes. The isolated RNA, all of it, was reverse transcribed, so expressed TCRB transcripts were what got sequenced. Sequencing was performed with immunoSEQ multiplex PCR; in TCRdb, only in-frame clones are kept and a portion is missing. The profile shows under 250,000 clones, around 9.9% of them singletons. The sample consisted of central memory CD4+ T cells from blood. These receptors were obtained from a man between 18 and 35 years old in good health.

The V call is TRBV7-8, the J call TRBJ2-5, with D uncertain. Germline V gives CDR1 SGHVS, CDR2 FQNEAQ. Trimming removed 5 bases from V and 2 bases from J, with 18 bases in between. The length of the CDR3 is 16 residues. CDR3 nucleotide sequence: TGTGCCAGCAGCCACCGAACCGGACGAGGACAAGAGACCCAGTACTTC. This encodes CASSHRTGRGQETQYF.

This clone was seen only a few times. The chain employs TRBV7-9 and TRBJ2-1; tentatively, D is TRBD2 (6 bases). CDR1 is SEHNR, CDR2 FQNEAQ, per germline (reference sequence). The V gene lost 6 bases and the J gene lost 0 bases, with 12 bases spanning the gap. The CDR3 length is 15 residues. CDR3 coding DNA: TGTGCCAGCAGTCTAGCGTCGAGCTCCTACAATGAGCAGTTCTTC. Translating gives CASSLASSSYNEQFF.

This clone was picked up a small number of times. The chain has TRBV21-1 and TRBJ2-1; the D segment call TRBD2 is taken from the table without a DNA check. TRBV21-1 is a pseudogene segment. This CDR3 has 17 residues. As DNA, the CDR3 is TGTGCCAGCAGCAAAGAAGAGCGGGGCAGGGGTAGGAATGAGCAGTTCTTC. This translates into CASSKEERGRGRNEQFF.

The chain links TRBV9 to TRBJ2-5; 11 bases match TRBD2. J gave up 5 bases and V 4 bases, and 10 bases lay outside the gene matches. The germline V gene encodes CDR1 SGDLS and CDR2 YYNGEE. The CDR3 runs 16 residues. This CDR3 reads CASSQGPASGRETQYF. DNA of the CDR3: TGTGCCAGCAGCCAAGGGCCCGCTAGCGGGAGGGAGACCCAGTACTTC.

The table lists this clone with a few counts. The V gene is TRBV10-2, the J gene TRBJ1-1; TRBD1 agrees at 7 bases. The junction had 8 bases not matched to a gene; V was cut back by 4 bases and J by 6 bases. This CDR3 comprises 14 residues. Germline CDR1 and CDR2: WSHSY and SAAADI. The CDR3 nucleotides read TGCGCCAGCAGTGTGGACAGGTACTATGCTGAAGCTTTCTTT. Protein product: CASSVDRYYAEAFF.

The CDR3 here is CASSLSPDIRGYTF. CDR3 bases: TGTGCCAGCAGTTTATCCCCAGATATCCGAGGCTACACCTTC. The chain carries TRBV28 and TRBJ1-2; D gene uncertain. This CDR3 contains 14 residues. Trimming took off 1 base at V and 8 bases at J, with 14 bases between the two ends. Germline V lookup: CDR1 MDHEN, CDR2 SYDVKM.

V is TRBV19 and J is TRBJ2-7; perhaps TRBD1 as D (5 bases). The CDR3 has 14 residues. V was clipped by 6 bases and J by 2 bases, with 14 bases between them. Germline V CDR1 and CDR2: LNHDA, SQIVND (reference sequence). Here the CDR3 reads CASSPGISAYEQYF. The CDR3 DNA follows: TGTGCCAGTAGCCCAGGGATCTCAGCCTACGAGCAGTACTTC.

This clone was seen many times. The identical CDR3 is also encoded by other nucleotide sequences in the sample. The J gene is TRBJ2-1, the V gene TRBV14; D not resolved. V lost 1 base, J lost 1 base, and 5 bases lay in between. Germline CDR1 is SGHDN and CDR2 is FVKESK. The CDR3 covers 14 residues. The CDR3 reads CASSQGGSYNEQFF. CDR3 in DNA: TGTGCCAGCAGCCAAGGGGGTTCCTACAATGAGCAGTTCTTC. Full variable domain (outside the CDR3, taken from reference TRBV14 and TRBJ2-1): EAGVTQFPSHSVIEKGQTVTLRCDPISGHDNLYWYRRVMGKEIKFLLHFVKESKQDESGMPNNRFLAERTGGTYSTLKVQPAELEDSGVYFCASSQGGSYNEQFFGPGTRLTVL.

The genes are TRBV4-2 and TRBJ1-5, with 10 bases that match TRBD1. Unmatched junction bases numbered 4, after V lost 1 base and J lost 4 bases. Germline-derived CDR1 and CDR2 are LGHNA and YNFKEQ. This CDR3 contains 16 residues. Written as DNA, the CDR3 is TGTGCCAGCAGCCAAGTCTCGGGACAGGGGAATCAGCCCCAGCATTTT. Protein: CASSQVSGQGNQPQHF.

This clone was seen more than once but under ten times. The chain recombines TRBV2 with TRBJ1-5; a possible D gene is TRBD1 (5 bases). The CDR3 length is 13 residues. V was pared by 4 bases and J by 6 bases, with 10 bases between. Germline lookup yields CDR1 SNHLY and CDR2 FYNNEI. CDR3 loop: CASSAGSPQPQHF. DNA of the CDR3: TGTGCCAGCAGTGCAGGGTCACCTCAGCCCCAGCATTTT.

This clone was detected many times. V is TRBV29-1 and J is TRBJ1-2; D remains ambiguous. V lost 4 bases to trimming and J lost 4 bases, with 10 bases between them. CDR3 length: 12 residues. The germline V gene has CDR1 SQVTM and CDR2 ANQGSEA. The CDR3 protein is CSVADTAYGYTF. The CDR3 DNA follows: TGCAGCGTTGCCGACACCGCCTATGGCTACACCTTC.

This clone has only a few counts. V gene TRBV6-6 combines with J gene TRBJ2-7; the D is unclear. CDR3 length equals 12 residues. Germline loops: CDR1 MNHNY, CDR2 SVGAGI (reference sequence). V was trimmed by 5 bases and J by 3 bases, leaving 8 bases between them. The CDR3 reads CASSDAGYEQYF. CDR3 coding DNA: TGTGCCAGCAGTGACGCAGGCTACGAGCAGTACTTC.

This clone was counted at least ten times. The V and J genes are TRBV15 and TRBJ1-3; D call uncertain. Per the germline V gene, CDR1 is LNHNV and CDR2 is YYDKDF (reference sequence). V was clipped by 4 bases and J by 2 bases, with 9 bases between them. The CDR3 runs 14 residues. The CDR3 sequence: CATSTRVTGNTIYF. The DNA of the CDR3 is TGTGCCACCAGCACCCGGGTAACTGGAAACACCATATATTTT.

CDR3 loop: CASSRDGQGAIGYTF. Written as DNA, the CDR3 is TGTGCCAGCAGCCGGGACGGACAGGGGGCGATCGGCTACACCTTC. V usage is TRBV5-8 and J usage is TRBJ1-2, with 11 bases lining up with TRBD1. This CDR3 spans 15 amino acids. Germline V gene sequence: CDR1 SGHTS, CDR2 YDEGEE. J was trimmed by 8 bases and V by 4 bases; bases with no gene match: 10.

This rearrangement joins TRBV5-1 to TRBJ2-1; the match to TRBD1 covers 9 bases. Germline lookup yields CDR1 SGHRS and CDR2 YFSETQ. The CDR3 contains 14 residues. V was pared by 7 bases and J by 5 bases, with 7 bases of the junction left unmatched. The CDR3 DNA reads TGCGCCAGCTCTTCCAGACAGGGGGACAATGAGCAGTTCTTC. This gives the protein CASSSRQGDNEQFF. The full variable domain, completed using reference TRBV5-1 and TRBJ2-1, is KAGVTQTPRYLIKTRGQQVTLSCSPISGHRSVSWYQQTPGQGLQFLFEYFSETQRNKGNFPGRFSGRQFSNSRSEMNVSTLELGDSALYLCASSSRQGDNEQFFGPGTRLTVL.

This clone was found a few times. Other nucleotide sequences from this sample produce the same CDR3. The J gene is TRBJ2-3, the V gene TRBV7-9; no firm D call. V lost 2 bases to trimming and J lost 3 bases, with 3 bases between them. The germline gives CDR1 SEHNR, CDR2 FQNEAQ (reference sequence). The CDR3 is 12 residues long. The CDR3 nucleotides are TGTGCCAGCAGCTTATCTACAGATACGCAGTATTTT. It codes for CASSLSTDTQYF.

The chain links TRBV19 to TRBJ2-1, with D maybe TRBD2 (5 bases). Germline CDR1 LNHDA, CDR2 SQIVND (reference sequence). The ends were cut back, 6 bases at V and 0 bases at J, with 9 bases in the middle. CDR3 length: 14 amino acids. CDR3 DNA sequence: TGTGCCAGTAGCATCCGGGACTCCTACAATGAGCAGTTCTTC. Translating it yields CASSIRDSYNEQFF.

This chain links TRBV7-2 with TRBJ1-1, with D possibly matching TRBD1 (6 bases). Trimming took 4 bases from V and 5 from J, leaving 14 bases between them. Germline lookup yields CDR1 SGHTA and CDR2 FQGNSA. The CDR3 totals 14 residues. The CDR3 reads CASSYEQGNTEAFF. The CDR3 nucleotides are TGTGCCAGCAGCTATGAACAGGGAAATACTGAAGCTTTCTTT.